This TCR beta chain was retrieved from a study of T-cell reconstitution after alpha-beta-depleted transplantation in children. Overall study results and limits: A year post-transplant, T-cell counts and diversity derived mostly from newly produced T cells. Reported findings indicate that, about two months after transplant, alpha-beta T cells came from several hundred expanded clones, which were derived from non-depleted graft cells. Elevated TCRbeta diversity at day 60 was traced, in some patients, to surviving recipient T cells and thymic progenitors.

This clonotype was observed a handful of times. Its antigen is still unknown. CDR3 length: 14 amino acids. Trimming took off 4 bases at V and 5 bases at J, with 14 bases between the two ends. Germline lookup yields CDR1 SGHVS and CDR2 FQNEAQ. The library targeted TCRbeta and was prepared with unique molecular identifiers. Each CDR3 protein gets one entry after TCRdb re-called the PCR reads with MiXCR. The table shows 200,000 or so distinct CDR3 sequences, with roughly 9.1% occurring only once. The input for sequencing was PBMCs, mostly from graft donor cells, taken 360 days after TCRalphabeta/CD19-depleted stem cell transplant. V gene TRBV7-8 combines with J gene TRBJ1-1; D uncertain. The origin of this receptor is a male patient aged 2 to 10 who had a stem cell transplant for acute myeloid leukemia, so the T cells may come from the graft donor. CDR3 amino acids: CASSSGHRSTEAFF. The CDR3 DNA sequence: TGTGCCAGCAGCTCTGGGCATAGGAGTACTGAAGCTTTCTTT.